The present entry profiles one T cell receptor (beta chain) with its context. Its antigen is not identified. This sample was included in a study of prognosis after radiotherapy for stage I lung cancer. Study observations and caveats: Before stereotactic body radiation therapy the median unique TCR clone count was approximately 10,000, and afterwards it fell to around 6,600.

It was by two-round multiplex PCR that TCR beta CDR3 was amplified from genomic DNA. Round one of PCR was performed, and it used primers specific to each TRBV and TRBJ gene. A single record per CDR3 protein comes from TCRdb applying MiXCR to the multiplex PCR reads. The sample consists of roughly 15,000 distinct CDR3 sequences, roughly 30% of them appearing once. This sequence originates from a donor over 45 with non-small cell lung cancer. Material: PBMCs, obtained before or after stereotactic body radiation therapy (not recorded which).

CDR3 sequence reads: CASSQGEMRAQFF. The CDR3 DNA reads as TGTGCCAGCAGCCAAGGGGAGATGCGGGCGCAGTTCTTC. The chain carries TRBV4-2 and TRBJ2-1; D perhaps matches TRBD2 (5 bases). The CDR3 runs to 13 residues. CDR1 is LGHNA, CDR2 YNFKEQ, per germline. Deletions cut 1 base from V and 12 bases from J, with 13 bases between.